The clone carrying this T cell receptor beta chain was recorded once. This sample was included in a study of blood T cell repertoires in COVID-19. Whole-study context: The cDNA or gDNA used as material had been derived from T cells, B-cell-depleted T cells, or PBMCs.

Assay used: immunoSEQ multiplex PCR; TCRdb lists only in-frame clones, some missing. The repertoire consists of approximately 200,000 clones, with around 88% occurring once and the leading ten covering roughly 4%. The CDR3 totals 13 residues. CDR1 and CDR2 from the germline V gene are SQVTM and ANQGSEA. The germline V and J ends were trimmed by 1 base and 8 bases, with 14 bases remaining between them. Sequenced material: peripheral blood. The gene calls are TRBV29-1 and TRBJ1-2; D uncertain. The origin of this receptor is a woman aged 30 to 39 with acute or convalescent COVID-19. In nucleotides, the CDR3 is TGCAGCGTTGAAGGAGGACTCTCAAGGGGCTACACCTTC. This codes for CSVEGGLSRGYTF.